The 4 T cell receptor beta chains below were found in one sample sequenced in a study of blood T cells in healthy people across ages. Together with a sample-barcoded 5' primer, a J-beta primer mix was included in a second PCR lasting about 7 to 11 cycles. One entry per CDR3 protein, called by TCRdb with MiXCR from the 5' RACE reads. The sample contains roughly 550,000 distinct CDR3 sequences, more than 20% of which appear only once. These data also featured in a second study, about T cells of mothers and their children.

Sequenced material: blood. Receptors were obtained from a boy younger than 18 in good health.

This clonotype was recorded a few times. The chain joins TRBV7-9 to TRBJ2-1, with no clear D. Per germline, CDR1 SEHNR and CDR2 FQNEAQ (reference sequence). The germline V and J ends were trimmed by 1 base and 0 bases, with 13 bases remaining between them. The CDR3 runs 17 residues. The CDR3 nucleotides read TGTGCCAGCAGCTTAGGGACGCAACGGGCCTCCTACAATGAGCAGTTCTTC. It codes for CASSLGTQRASYNEQFF.

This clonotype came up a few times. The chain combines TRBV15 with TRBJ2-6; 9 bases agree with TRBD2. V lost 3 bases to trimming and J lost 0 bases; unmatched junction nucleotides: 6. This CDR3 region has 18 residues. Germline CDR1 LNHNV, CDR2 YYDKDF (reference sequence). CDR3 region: CATSRSSGTFSGANVLTF. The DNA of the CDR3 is TGTGCCACCAGCAGGTCTAGCGGGACCTTCTCTGGGGCCAACGTCCTGACTTTC. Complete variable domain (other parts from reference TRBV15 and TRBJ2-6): DAMVIQNPRYQVTQFGKPVTLSCSQTLNHNVMYWYQQKSSQAPKLLFHYYDKDFNNEADTPDNFQSRRPNTSFCFLDIRSPGLGDTAMYLCATSRSSGTFSGANVLTFGAGSRLTVL.

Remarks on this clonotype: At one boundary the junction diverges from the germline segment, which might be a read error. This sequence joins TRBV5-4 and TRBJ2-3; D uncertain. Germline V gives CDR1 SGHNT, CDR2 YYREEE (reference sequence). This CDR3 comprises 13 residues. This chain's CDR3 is CASSSRTGDTQYF. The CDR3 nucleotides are TGCGCCAGCAGCTCCCGGACGGGAGATACGCAGTATTTT.

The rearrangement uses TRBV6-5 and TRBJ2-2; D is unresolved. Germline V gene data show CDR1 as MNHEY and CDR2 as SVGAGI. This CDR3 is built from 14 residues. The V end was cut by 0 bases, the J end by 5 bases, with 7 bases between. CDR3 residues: CASSYSMGTGELFF. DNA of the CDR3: TGTGCCAGCAGTTACTCGATGGGGACCGGGGAGCTGTTTTTT.